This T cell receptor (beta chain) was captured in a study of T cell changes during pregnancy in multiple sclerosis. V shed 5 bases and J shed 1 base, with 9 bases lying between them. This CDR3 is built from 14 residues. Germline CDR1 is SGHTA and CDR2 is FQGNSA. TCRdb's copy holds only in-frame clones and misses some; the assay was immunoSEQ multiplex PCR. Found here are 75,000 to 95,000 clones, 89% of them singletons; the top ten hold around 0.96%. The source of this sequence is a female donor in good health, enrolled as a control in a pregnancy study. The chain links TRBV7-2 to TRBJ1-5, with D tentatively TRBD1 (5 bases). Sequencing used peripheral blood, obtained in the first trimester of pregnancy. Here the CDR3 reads CASSPRQSNQPQHF. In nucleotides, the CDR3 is TGTGCCAGCAGCCCCCGACAGAGCAATCAGCCCCAGCATTTT.